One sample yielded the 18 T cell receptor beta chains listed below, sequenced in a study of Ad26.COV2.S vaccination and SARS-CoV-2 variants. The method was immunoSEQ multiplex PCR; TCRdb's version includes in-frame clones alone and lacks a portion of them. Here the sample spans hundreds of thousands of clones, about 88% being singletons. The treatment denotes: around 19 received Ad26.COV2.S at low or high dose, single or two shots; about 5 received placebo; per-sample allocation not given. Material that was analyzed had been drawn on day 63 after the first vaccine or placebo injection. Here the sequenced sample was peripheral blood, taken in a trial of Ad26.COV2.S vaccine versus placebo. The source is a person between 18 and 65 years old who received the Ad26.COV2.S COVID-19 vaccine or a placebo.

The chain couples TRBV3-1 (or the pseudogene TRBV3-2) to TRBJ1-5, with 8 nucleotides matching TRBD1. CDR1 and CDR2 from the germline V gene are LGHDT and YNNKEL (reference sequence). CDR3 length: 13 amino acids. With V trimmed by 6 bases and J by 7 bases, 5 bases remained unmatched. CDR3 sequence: CASSTTGAQPQHF. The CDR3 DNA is TGTGCCAGCAGTACGACAGGGGCCCAGCCCCAGCATTTT.

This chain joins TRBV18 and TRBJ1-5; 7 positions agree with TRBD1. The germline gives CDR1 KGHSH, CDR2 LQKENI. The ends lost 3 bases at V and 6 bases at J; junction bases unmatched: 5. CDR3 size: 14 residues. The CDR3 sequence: CASSPLTGTQPQHF. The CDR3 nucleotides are TGTGCCAGCTCACCCTTGACAGGGACTCAGCCCCAGCATTTT.

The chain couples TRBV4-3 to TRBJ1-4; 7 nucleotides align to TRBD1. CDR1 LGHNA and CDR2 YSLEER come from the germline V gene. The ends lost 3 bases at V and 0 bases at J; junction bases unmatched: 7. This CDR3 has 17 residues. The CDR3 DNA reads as TGCGCCAGCAGCCAGGATAGACAGGGCGCAACTAATGAAAAACTGTTTTTT. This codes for CASSQDRQGATNEKLFF.

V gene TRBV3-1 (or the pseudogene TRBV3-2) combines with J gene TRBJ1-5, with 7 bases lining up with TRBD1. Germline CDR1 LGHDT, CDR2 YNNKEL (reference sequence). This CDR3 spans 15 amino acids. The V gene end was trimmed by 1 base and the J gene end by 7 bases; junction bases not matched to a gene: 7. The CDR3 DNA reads TGTGCCAGCAGCCAAGGGGGGACAGCACTGCAGCCCCAGCATTTT. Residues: CASSQGGTALQPQHF.

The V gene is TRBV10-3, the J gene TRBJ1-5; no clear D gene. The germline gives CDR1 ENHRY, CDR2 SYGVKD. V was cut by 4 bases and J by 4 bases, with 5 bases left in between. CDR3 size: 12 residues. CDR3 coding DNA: TGTGCCATCAGTGGAGCAAATCAGCCCCAGCATTTT. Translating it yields CAISGANQPQHF.

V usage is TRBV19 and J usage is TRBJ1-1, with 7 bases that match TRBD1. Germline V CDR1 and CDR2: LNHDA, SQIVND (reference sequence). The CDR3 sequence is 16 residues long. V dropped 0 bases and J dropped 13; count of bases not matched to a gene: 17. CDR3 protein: CASSIDVAATRTGVFF. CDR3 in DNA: TGTGCCAGTAGTATAGACGTAGCAGCTACTAGGACAGGAGTTTTCTTT.

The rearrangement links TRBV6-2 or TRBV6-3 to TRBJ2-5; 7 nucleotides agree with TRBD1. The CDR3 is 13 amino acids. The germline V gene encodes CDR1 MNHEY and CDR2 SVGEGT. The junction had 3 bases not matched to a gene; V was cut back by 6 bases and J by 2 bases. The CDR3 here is CASSLGQQETQYF. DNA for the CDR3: TGTGCCAGCAGCCTGGGACAGCAAGAGACCCAGTACTTC.

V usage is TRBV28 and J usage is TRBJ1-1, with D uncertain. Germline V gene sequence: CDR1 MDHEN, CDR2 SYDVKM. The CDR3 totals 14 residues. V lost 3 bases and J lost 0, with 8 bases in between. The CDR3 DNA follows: TGTGCCAGCAGTTTCGGCGGAATGAACACTGAAGCTTTCTTT. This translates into CASSFGGMNTEAFF.

CDR3 nucleotides: TGTGCCACCAGCGGACTCCCCGGGCCCAAGTACCAAGAGACCCAGTACTTC. It is translated as CATSGLPGPKYQETQYF. The chain joins TRBV15 to TRBJ2-5; D may be TRBD2 (5 bases). The CDR3 is made up of 17 amino acids. The germline V and J ends were trimmed by 5 bases and 0 bases, with 19 bases remaining between them. Germline V CDR1 and CDR2: LNHNV, YYDKDF (reference sequence).

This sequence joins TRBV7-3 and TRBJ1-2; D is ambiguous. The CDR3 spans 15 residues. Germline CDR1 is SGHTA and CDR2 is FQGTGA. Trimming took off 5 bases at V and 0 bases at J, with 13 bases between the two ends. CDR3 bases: TGTGCCAGCAGCGTGGACGGTGGGACTAACTATGGCTACACCTTC. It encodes CASSVDGGTNYGYTF.

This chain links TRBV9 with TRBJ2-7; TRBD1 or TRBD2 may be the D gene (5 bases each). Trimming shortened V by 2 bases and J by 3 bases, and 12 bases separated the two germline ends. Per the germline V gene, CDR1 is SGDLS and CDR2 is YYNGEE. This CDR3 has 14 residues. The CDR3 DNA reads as TGTGCCAGCAGCGTGGGGGAAGGCAGCTACGAGCAGTACTTC. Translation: CASSVGEGSYEQYF.

CDR3 residues: CASSPPSRANTGELFF. The CDR3 coding sequence is TGCGCCAGCAGCCCTCCTAGCAGGGCCAACACCGGGGAGCTGTTTTTT. The V call is TRBV4-1, the J call TRBJ2-2, with D perhaps being TRBD1 or TRBD2 (5 bases each). The CDR3 loop spans 16 amino acids. The V and J ends lost 4 bases and 2 bases respectively, with 14 bases between them. Germline CDR1 MGHRA, CDR2 YSYEKL.

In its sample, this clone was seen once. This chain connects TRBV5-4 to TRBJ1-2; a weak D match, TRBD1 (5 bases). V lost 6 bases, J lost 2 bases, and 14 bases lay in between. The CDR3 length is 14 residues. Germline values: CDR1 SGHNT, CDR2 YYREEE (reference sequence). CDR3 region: CASKWGGTNYGYTF. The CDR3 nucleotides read TGTGCCAGCAAGTGGGGGGGAACCAACTATGGCTACACCTTC.

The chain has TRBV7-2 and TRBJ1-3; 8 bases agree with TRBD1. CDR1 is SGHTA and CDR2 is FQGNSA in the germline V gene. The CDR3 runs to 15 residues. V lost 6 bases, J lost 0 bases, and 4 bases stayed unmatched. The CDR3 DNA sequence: TGTGCCAGCAGACTGACAGGGGACTCTGGAAACACCATATATTTT. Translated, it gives CASRLTGDSGNTIYF.

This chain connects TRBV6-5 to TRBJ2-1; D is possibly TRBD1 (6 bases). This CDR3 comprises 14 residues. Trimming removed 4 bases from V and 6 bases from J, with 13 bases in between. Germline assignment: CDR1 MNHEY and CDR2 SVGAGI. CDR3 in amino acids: CASSLTGIGNEQFF. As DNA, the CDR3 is TGTGCCAGCAGTTTGACAGGTATAGGCAATGAGCAGTTCTTC.

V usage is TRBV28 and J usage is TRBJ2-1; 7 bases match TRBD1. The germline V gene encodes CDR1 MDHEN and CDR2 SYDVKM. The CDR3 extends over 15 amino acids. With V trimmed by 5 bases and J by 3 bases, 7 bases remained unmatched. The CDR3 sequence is CASSDRDRLYNEQFF. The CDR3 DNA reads TGTGCCAGCAGTGACCGGGACAGACTCTACAATGAGCAGTTCTTC. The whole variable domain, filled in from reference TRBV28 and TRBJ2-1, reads DVKVTQSSRYLVKRTGEKVFLECVQDMDHENMFWYRQDPGLGLRLIYFSYDVKMKEKGDIPEGYSVSREKKERFSLILESASTNQTSMYLCASSDRDRLYNEQFFGPGTRLTVL.

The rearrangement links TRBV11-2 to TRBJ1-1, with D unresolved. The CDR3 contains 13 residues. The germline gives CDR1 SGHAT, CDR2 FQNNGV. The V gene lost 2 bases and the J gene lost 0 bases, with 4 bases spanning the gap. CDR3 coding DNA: TGTGCCAGCAGCTTAAGTTTGAACACTGAAGCTTTCTTT. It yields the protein CASSLSLNTEAFF.

CDR3 amino acids: CSVEDKGAGNTIYF. For the CDR3, the DNA is TGCAGCGTTGAAGATAAGGGAGCAGGAAACACCATATATTTT. The rearrangement joins TRBV29-1 to TRBJ1-3; D not certain. Trimming pared 0 bases from V and 4 bases from J, leaving 10 bases between. The CDR3 sequence is 14 residues long. Germline CDR1 and CDR2: SQVTM and ANQGSEA.